This TCR beta chain was observed in a study of prognosis after radiotherapy for stage I lung cancer (TCRdb year 2021). Background on the whole study: Between April 2018 and 2019, about 19 stage I NSCLC patients were enrolled in Nanjing, China. For each of the roughly 20 patients, one blood sample was taken before SBRT and one after, so the study sequenced about 38 samples in total. On tumor histology, eleven to twelve patients had adenocarcinoma and several had squamous cell carcinoma. The cohort was made up of about a dozen men and several women, with a median age of approximately 74 years and an age range of roughly 53 to 90 years. In every patient, SBRT was given without any concurrent therapy. Every patient was deemed medically inoperable, approximately 11 because of comorbidities and 7 because they refused surgery. There were 15 or so patients with newly diagnosed primary stage I lung tumors and about five patients with oligometastatic NSCLC after surgical resection of the primary tumor. Peripheral blood TCR beta repertoires were profiled in stage I NSCLC patients before and after stereotactic body radiotherapy, and the repertoires were related to distant failure. Distant metastases were developed by four of the 19 patients after SBRT, at a median of 7 months, whereas no significant progression was observed in the other 15 patients. Image-guided IMRT or VMAT was used to deliver SBRT in 3 to 5 fractions at a biologically effective dose of at least 100 Gy. Overall study outcomes, separate from this receptor: Post-SBRT Shannon entropy and its change from baseline were lower in patients who developed distant metastases; baseline Shannon entropy was not associated with metastases. Differences in TRBV and TRBJ usage frequencies by metastasis status were reportedly observed in two V genes at baseline and in fewer than 10 V and two J genes after SBRT. No adjustment for multiple comparisons was applied to any of the reported P values. After SBRT, the number of unique TCR clones decreased (median roughly 10,000 before versus about 6,900 after; Wilcoxon paired P=0.011). Tumor specificity of expanded TCR clones was not determined. The study was limited by its small cohort and short follow-up, and the findings require independent validation.

A history of other malignancies or of prior chemotherapy or radiotherapy was absent in all patients, and node-negative disease was shown on CT and PET/CT in all patients. Six milliliters of peripheral venous blood were drawn into EDTA tubes at each of two time points. PBMCs were isolated by Ficoll-Paque Plus density-gradient centrifugation. Immediately after collection, samples were stored at -80 degrees C until analysis. Two rounds of multiplex PCR were used to amplify the TCR beta CDR3 region from genomic DNA. The first PCR round used primers specific to each TRBV and TRBJ gene, and the primer sequences were filed in Chinese patent CN105087789A. Universal primers were used in the second round of PCR. The Roche High Pure PCR Template Preparation Kit was used to extract genomic DNA from the frozen PBMCs. Paired-end sequencing with 151 bp reads was performed on the libraries using an Illumina HiSeq 3000. On the study's bioinformatics: CutAdapt was used to discard raw reads that did not contain the multiplex PCR primer sequences. Using PEAR, the high-quality paired reads were merged into contigs. By aligning each contig to reference sequences, MiXCR assigned the TRB V, D and J gene segments to that contig. CDR3 sequences were clustered by base quality and sequence similarity to remove sequencing errors. Shannon entropy normalized by the natural log of productive TCR sequence number was used as the measure of diversity. Clonality was defined as one minus Shannon entropy divided by the natural log of the number of unique clonotypes. The Youden index of ROC curves was used to select progression-free survival cut-offs for repertoire metrics, and analyses were performed in R 3.5.3. Through fastp at Q25 and MiXCR, TCRdb rebuilt clones from the public reads, retaining in-frame beta chains. For every CDR3 protein sequence, its rows merge into one entry that carries the most common genes and DNA. Clone size and V and J calls follow TCRdb, not the original study. The sample table contains about 35,000 distinct CDR3 sequences; only one count was recorded for around 34% of them. The ten largest clones capture roughly 17% of the sample.

On this clonotype itself: The clone's antigen remains unknown. Base qualities are not recorded, but no much larger clone differs from it by a single base.

This specimen consisted of PBMCs, obtained before or after stereotactic body radiation therapy (not recorded which). This sequence was found in a donor aged 50 or older with non-small cell lung cancer.

CDR3 reads: CASGPTVYEQYF. The DNA sequence is as follows: TGTGCTAGTGGACCGACAGTCTACGAGCAGTACTTC. The rearrangement joined TRBV12-5 to TRBJ2-7; the best D guess is TRBD1, with 5 bases matching. The CDR3, from cysteine to phenylalanine, totals 12 residues. Just CDR3 DNA is preserved here, 36 bases in frame from base 1. V is cut by 6 bases and J by 3 bases, and the space between the germline ends is 9 bases. CDR1 is given as LGHNT and CDR2 as FRNRAP, both from the germline V gene.